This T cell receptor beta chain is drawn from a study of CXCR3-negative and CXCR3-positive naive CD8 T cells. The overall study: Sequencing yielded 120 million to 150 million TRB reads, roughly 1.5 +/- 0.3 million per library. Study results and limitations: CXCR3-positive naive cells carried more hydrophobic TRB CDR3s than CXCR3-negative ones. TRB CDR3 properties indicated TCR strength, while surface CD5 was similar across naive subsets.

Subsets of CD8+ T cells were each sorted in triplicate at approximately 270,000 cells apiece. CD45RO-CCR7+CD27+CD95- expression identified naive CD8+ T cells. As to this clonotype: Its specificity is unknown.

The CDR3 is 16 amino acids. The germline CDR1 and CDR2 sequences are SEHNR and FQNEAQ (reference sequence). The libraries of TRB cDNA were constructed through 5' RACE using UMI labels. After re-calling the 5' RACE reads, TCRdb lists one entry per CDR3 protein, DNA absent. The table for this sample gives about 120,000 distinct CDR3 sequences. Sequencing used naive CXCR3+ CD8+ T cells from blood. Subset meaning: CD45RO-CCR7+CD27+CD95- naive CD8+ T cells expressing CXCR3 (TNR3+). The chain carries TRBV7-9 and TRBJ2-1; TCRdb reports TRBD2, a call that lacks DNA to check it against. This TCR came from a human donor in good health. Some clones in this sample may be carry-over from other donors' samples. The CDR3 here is CASSGPEGSSYNEQFF.